Listed here are 30 T cell receptor beta chains from one sample, sequenced in a study of control samples from healthy donors and cancer patients. The method was immunoSEQ multiplex PCR; TCRdb's version includes in-frame clones alone and lacks a portion of them. The sample lists 24,000 or so clones, under 95% occurring once. Sequences were obtained from PBMCs. The receptor set was obtained from a man in his fifties with lung cancer.

This sequence joins TRBV6-6 and TRBJ2-5, with 14 bases identical to TRBD2. Germline V gene data show CDR1 as MNHNY and CDR2 as SVGAGI (reference sequence). This CDR3 comprises 16 residues. With 2 bases clipped from V and 3 bases from J, the junction kept 2 bases outside the gene matches. CDR3 nucleotides: TGTGCCAGCAGTTACCCGGGACTAGCGGGGGAAGAGACCCAGTACTTC. Amino acids: CASSYPGLAGEETQYF.

The V call is TRBV10-3, the J call TRBJ1-1, with 9 bases that match TRBD1. Germline V gene lookup returns CDR1 ENHRY and CDR2 SYGVKD. This CDR3 is built from 16 residues. V shed 6 bases and J 0 bases; nucleotides not matched to a gene: 8. The chain's CDR3 is CAISLGTGIMNTEAFF. The CDR3 region has the DNA TGTGCCATCAGCTTGGGGACAGGGATCATGAACACTGAAGCTTTCTTT.

The genes are TRBV9 and TRBJ1-5, with a tentative D call TRBD1 (5 bases). Germline CDR1 reads SGDLS; CDR2 reads YYNGEE. This CDR3 contains 15 residues. Trimming took off 1 base at V and 6 bases at J, with 14 bases between the two ends. The CDR3 nucleotides read TGTGCCAGCAGCGTAAGTGCGGGGGGAAGTCAGCCCCAGCATTTT. It encodes CASSVSAGGSQPQHF.

The chain uses TRBV19 and TRBJ1-5; 7 nucleotides align to TRBD1. The CDR3 runs to 15 residues. The germline CDR1 and CDR2 sequences are LNHDA and SQIVND (reference sequence). V lost 5 bases, J lost 4 bases, and 8 bases stayed unmatched. The CDR3 sequence is CASSVSTGENQPQHF. The CDR3 DNA reads TGTGCCAGTAGTGTCTCTACAGGGGAAAATCAGCCCCAGCATTTT.

This chain joins TRBV24-1 and TRBJ1-2; D gene unclear. Germline CDR1 KGHDR, CDR2 SFDVKD. This CDR3 contains 12 residues. The V gene lost 2 bases and the J gene lost 4 bases, with 4 bases spanning the gap. The CDR3 is CATSDYSYGYTF. CDR3 coding DNA: TGTGCCACCAGTGATTACAGCTATGGCTACACCTTC.

The chain recombines TRBV2 with TRBJ2-3; D unclear. Germline values: CDR1 SNHLY, CDR2 FYNNEI. V lost 8 bases and J lost 5, with 11 bases in between. There are 12 residues in the CDR3. CDR3 residues: CASRGDLDTQYF. The CDR3 coding sequence is TGTGCCAGCCGAGGCGACTTAGATACGCAGTATTTT.

The chain recombines TRBV30 with TRBJ1-1; a possible D gene is TRBD1 (6 bases). This CDR3 contains 12 residues. The germline gives CDR1 GTSNPN, CDR2 SVGIG (reference sequence). V was clipped by 5 bases and J by 1 base, with 8 bases between them. DNA for the CDR3: TGTGCCTGGGAACAGGGGAACACTGAAGCTTTCTTT. This translates into CAWEQGNTEAFF.

This chain connects TRBV3-1 (or the pseudogene TRBV3-2) to TRBJ1-1, with D tentatively TRBD1 (5 bases). V lost 6 bases, J lost 6 bases, and 17 bases lay in between. The CDR3 contains 14 residues. The V gene's germline CDR1 is LGHDT and CDR2 YNNKEL (reference sequence). The chain's CDR3 is CASSLGGGEAEAFF. The CDR3, as DNA: TGTGCCAGCAGTCTAGGCGGGGGGGAGGCTGAAGCTTTCTTT.

The chain links TRBV6-5 to TRBJ2-5, with D hard to call. This CDR3 is built from 12 residues. V lost 2 bases, J lost 3 bases, and 4 bases lay in between. CDR1 and CDR2 (germline): MNHEY, SVGAGI. The CDR3 coding sequence is TGTGCCAGCAGTTACGTTAAAGAGACCCAGTACTTC. It yields the protein CASSYVKETQYF.

The J gene is TRBJ2-1, the V gene TRBV3-1 (or the pseudogene TRBV3-2); 12 positions match TRBD2. Germline CDR1 and CDR2: LGHDT and YNNKEL (reference sequence). The CDR3 consists of 13 residues. The junction had 6 bases not matched to a gene; V was cut back by 5 bases and J by 13 bases. This chain's CDR3 is CASSSSGGAEQFF. The DNA for the CDR3 is TGTGCCAGCAGCTCTAGCGGGGGGGCCGAACAGTTCTTC.

This chain joins TRBV4-1 and TRBJ2-2; a possible D gene is TRBD2 (5 bases). V shed 1 base and J shed 0 bases, with 12 bases lying between them. CDR1 is MGHRA, CDR2 YSYEKL, per germline. The CDR3 runs to 17 residues. The CDR3 reads CASSQATRGTNTGELFF. The CDR3 DNA follows: TGCGCCAGCAGCCAAGCGACTCGGGGAACGAACACCGGGGAGCTGTTTTTT.

Notes on this clone: Relative to the germline gene, one junction end is altered; a read error may explain this. The chain uses TRBV7-6 and TRBJ2-1, with 11 bases matching TRBD2. The CDR3 is 17 residues long. In germline, CDR1 is SGHVS, CDR2 FNYEAQ. The CDR3 DNA follows: TGTGCCAGCAGCCGGGGACCGGGACTAGCGGCCTACGATGAGCAGTTCTTC. It specifies CASSRGPGLAAYDEQFF.

V and J are TRBV5-6 and TRBJ1-6, with D unclear. The V end lost 0 bases, the J end lost 4 bases, and 11 bases lay between the germline ends. The CDR3 has 16 amino acids. The V gene's germline CDR1 is SGHDT and CDR2 YYEEEE. CDR3 DNA sequence: TGTGCCAGCAGCTTGGCCGGACTGTCGTATAATTCACCCCTCCACTTT. Its protein is CASSLAGLSYNSPLHF.

This rearrangement joins TRBV6-6 to TRBJ2-6; D uncertain. This CDR3 comprises 13 residues. Per germline, CDR1 MNHNY and CDR2 SVGAGI (reference sequence). V lost 6 bases and J lost 6, with 9 bases in between. CDR3 coding DNA: TGTGCCAGCAGGGCTTCTCTGGCCAACGTCCTGACTTTC. It yields the protein CASRASLANVLTF.

The rearrangement uses TRBV7-2 and TRBJ1-1, with D tentatively TRBD1 (5 bases). The CDR3 has 14 residues. Trimming removed 0 bases at V and 1 base at J, with 6 bases between. The V gene's germline CDR1 is SGHTA and CDR2 FQGNSA. As DNA, the CDR3 is TGTGCCAGCAGCTTAGCTCAGGGGAACACTGAAGCTTTCTTT. As protein: CASSLAQGNTEAFF.

This chain connects TRBV19 to TRBJ2-5; D remains unclear. Trimming stripped 3 bases from V and 1 base from J, with 6 bases between. There are 13 residues in the CDR3. Germline V gives CDR1 LNHDA, CDR2 SQIVND (reference sequence). The CDR3 loop is CASSIQIQETQYF. The CDR3 DNA follows: TGTGCCAGTAGTATCCAGATCCAAGAGACCCAGTACTTC. The variable domain in full, completed from reference TRBV19 and TRBJ2-5, reads DGGITQSPKYLFRKEGQNVTLSCEQNLNHDAMYWYRQDPGQGLRLIYYSQIVNDFQKGDIAEGYSVSREKKESFPLTVTSAQKNPTAFYLCASSIQIQETQYFGPGTRLLVL.

V and J are TRBV5-8 and TRBJ1-1; 7 nucleotides align to TRBD1. V was clipped by 5 bases and J by 5 bases; unmatched bases: 6. The CDR3 contains 13 residues. Germline CDR1 SGHTS, CDR2 YDEGEE. The CDR3 loop is CASRYRGGTEAFF. As DNA, the CDR3 is TGTGCCAGCAGGTACAGGGGTGGGACTGAAGCTTTCTTT.

This chain joins TRBV30 and TRBJ1-4, with 9 bases that match TRBD1. This CDR3 comprises 14 residues. Germline V gene lookup returns CDR1 GTSNPN and CDR2 SVGIG (reference sequence). CDR3 residues: CASDRGQRNEKLFF. The CDR3 DNA is TGTGCTTCGGACAGGGGCCAGAGAAATGAAAAACTGTTTTTT.

The chain carries TRBV6-4 and TRBJ1-6; possible D gene TRBD1, 5 bases. The CDR3 covers 16 residues. Germline V gives CDR1 MRHNA, CDR2 SNTAGT. The V end was cut by 6 bases, the J end by 4 bases, with 16 bases between. The CDR3 DNA sequence: TGTGCCAGCAGAAGACAGTCCGGAGGGTATAATTCACCCCTCCACTTT. The encoded protein is CASRRQSGGYNSPLHF.

The V call is TRBV30, the J call TRBJ1-1, with D possibly TRBD1 on 6 matching bases. This CDR3 has 13 amino acids. Per the germline V gene, CDR1 is GTSNPN and CDR2 is SVGIG (reference sequence). The germline V and J ends were trimmed by 6 bases and 2 bases, with 13 bases remaining between them. As DNA, the CDR3 is TGTGCCTGCGATCAGGGGTTAAACACTGAAGCTTTCTTT. Residues: CACDQGLNTEAFF.

This rearrangement joins TRBV2 to TRBJ2-2, with 7 bases identical to TRBD1. The length of the CDR3 is 14 residues. Germline V lookup: CDR1 SNHLY, CDR2 FYNNEI. The ends lost 7 bases at V and 2 bases at J; junction bases unmatched: 4. The CDR3 here is CASKRQGNTGELFF. The DNA of the CDR3 is TGTGCCAGCAAGAGACAGGGCAACACCGGGGAGCTGTTTTTT.

This rearrangement joins TRBV28 to TRBJ1-6; 7 bases are shared with TRBD1. V lost 5 bases and J lost 6; bases outside the gene matches: 4. Germline V gene lookup returns CDR1 MDHEN and CDR2 SYDVKM. The CDR3 runs to 14 residues. The chain's CDR3 is CASSGDSANSPLHF. The CDR3 DNA reads as TGTGCCAGCAGTGGGGACAGTGCTAATTCACCCCTCCACTTT.

The gene calls are TRBV27 and TRBJ2-7, with TRBD1 matching over 8 bases. The CDR3 contains 16 residues. With 0 bases clipped from V and 2 bases from J, the junction kept 6 bases outside the gene matches. In germline, CDR1 is MNHEY, CDR2 SMNVEV (reference sequence). The CDR3 DNA sequence: TGTGCCAGCAGTTTATCCCCGGACAGGGTAACCTACGAGCAGTACTTC. It codes for CASSLSPDRVTYEQYF.

This chain links TRBV11-3 with TRBJ2-3; tentatively, D is TRBD1 (5 bases). V was pared by 0 bases and J by 4 bases, with 8 bases between. CDR3 length equals 14 residues. Germline loops: CDR1 SGHNT, CDR2 YENEEA. CDR3 loop: CASSLEGQADTQYF. The CDR3 DNA sequence: TGTGCCAGCAGCTTAGAGGGGCAGGCAGATACGCAGTATTTT.

This chain connects TRBV12-3 or TRBV12-4 to TRBJ1-2; maybe TRBD1 (5 bases). This CDR3 has 11 residues. Between the trimmed V and J ends, which lost 6 bases and 8 bases, there was a span of 10 bases. The CDR3 DNA reads TGTGCCAGCAGCTTGGGGCAGGGCTACACCTTC. Its protein is CASSLGQGYTF.

The rearrangement joins TRBV12-3 or TRBV12-4 to TRBJ2-3; 8 bases align to TRBD1. This CDR3 is built from 12 residues. The ends lost 6 bases at V and 4 bases at J; junction bases unmatched: 0. The CDR3 coding sequence is TGTGCCAGCAGACAGGGGGCAGATACGCAGTATTTT. Protein product: CASRQGADTQYF.

V usage is TRBV5-5 and J usage is TRBJ2-2; D is ambiguous. The CDR3 covers 15 residues. The V end was cut by 3 bases, the J end by 5 bases, with 14 bases between. Germline CDR1 SGHKS, CDR2 YYEKEE (reference sequence). In DNA, the CDR3 is TGTGCCAGCAGCTCGACATTGGGTGGAACCGGGGAGCTGTTTTTT. Amino acids: CASSSTLGGTGELFF. The whole variable domain, filled in from reference TRBV5-5 and TRBJ2-2, reads DAGVTQSPTHLIKTRGQQVTLRCSPISGHKSVSWYQQVLGQGPQFIFQYYEKEERGRGNFPDRFSARQFPNYSSELNVNALLLGDSALYLCASSSTLGGTGELFFGEGSRLTVL.

This chain connects TRBV6-6 to TRBJ2-1, with D perhaps assigned TRBD1 or TRBD2 (7 bases each). V was trimmed by 5 bases and J by 5 bases, leaving 19 bases between them. Germline loops: CDR1 MNHNY, CDR2 SVGAGI (reference sequence). CDR3 length: 16 amino acids. The CDR3 DNA reads TGTGCCAGCAGTCGACGATGGGAGGGACAGCACAATGAGCAGTTCTTC. Amino acid sequence: CASSRRWEGQHNEQFF.

The rearrangement joins TRBV6-5 to TRBJ1-6; no reliable D call. CDR3 length: 14 residues. The V gene lost 10 bases and the J gene lost 0 bases, with 10 bases spanning the gap. The germline CDR1 and CDR2 sequences are MNHEY and SVGAGI. This chain's CDR3 is CATSASSYNSPLHF. CDR3 DNA: TGTGCCACCAGCGCCAGCTCCTATAATTCACCCCTCCACTTT.

The V and J genes are TRBV7-3 and TRBJ2-3; 10 bases match TRBD1. V lost 4 bases and J lost 5; bases outside the gene matches: 6. The CDR3 has 15 amino acids. Germline values: CDR1 SGHTA, CDR2 FQGTGA. DNA for the CDR3: TGTGCCAGCAGCTCTACCGGGACAGGGGTAGATACGCAGTATTTT. Protein product: CASSSTGTGVDTQYF. The variable domain in full, completed from reference TRBV7-3 and TRBJ2-3, reads GAGVSQTPSNKVTEKGKYVELRCDPISGHTALYWYRQSLGQGPEFLIYFQGTGAADDSGLPNDRFFAVRPEGSVSTLKIQRTERGDSAVYLCASSSTGTGVDTQYFGPGTRLTVL.